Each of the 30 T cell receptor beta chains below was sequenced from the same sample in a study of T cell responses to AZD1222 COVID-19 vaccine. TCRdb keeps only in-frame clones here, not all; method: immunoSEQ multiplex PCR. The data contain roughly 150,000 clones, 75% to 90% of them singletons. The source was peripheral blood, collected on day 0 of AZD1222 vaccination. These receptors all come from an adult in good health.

CDR3 region: CASRSIRTGLNQPQHF. The DNA of the CDR3 is TGTGCCAGCAGATCTATTAGGACAGGATTGAATCAGCCCCAGCATTTT. The chain recombines TRBV27 with TRBJ1-5; TRBD1 aligns across 7 bases. This CDR3 comprises 16 residues. Germline values: CDR1 MNHEY, CDR2 SMNVEV (reference sequence). V lost 6 bases, J lost 4 bases, and 12 bases stayed unmatched.

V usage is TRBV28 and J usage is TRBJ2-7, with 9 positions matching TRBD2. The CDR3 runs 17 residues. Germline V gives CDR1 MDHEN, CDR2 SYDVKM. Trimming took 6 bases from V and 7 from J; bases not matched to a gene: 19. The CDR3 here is CASRPAGAGGSTGEQYF. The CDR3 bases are TGTGCCAGCAGACCAGCGGGAGCGGGGGGCTCGACGGGGGAGCAGTACTTC.

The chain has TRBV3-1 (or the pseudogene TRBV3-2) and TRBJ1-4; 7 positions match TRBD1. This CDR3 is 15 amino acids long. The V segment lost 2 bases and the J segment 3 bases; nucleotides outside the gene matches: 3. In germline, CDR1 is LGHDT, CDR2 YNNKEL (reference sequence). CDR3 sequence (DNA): TGTGCCAGCAGCCAAAGGGGGACAGCTAATGAAAAACTGTTTTTT. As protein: CASSQRGTANEKLFF.

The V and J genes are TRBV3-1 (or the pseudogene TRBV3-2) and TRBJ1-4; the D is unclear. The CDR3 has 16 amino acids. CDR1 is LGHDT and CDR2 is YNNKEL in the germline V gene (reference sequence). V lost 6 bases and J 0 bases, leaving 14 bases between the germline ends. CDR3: CASRTGGRATNEKLFF. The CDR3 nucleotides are TGTGCCAGCAGAACCGGCGGTAGGGCAACTAATGAAAAACTGTTTTTT.

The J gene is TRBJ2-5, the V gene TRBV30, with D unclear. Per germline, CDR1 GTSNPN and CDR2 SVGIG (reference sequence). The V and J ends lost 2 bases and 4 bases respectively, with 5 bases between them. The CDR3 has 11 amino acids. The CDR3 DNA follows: TGTGCCTGGAGTCCAGGAGAGACCCAGTACTTC. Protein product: CAWSPGETQYF.

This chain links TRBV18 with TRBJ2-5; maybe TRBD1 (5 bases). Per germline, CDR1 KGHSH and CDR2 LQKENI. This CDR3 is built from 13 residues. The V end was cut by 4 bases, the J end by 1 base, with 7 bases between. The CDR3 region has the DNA TGTGCCAGCTCACTTGACAGCCAAGAGACCCAGTACTTC. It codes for CASSLDSQETQYF.

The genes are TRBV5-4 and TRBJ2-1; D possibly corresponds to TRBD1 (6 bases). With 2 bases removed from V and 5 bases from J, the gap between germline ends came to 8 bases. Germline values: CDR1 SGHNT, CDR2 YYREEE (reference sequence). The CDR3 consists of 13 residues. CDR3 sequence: CASSFGQHNEQFF. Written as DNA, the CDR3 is TGTGCCAGCAGCTTTGGACAGCACAATGAGCAGTTCTTC.

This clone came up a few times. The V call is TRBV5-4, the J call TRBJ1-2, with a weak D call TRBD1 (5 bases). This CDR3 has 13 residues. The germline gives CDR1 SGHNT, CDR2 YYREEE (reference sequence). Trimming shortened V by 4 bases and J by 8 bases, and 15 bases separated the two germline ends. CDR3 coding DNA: TGTGCCAGCAGCCTGACAGATCGAGGAGGCTACACCTTC. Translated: CASSLTDRGGYTF.

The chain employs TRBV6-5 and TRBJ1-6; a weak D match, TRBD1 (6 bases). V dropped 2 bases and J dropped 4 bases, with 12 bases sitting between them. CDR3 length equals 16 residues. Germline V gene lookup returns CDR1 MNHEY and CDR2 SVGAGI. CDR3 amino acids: CASSYSGQRYNSPLHF. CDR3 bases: TGTGCCAGCAGTTACAGCGGACAGAGATATAATTCACCCCTCCACTTT.

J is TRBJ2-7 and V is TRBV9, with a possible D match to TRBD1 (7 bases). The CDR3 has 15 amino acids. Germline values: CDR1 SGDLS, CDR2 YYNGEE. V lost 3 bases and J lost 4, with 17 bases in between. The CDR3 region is CASSDPGGKMYEQYV. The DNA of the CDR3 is TGTGCCAGCAGCGACCCAGGGGGGAAGATGTACGAGCAGTACGTC.

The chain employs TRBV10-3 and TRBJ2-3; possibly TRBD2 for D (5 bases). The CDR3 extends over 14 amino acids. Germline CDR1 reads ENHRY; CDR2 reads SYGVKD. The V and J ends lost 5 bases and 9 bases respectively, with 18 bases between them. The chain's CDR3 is CAISQRGSEETQYF. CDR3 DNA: TGTGCCATCAGTCAACGAGGTAGCGAGGAAACGCAGTATTTT.

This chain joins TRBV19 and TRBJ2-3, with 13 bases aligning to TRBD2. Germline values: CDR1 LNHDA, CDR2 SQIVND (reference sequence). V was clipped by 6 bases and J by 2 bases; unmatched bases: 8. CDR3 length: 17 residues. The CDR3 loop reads CASSQGTSGTFTDTQYF. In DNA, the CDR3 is TGTGCCAGTAGCCAAGGGACTAGCGGGACCTTCACAGATACGCAGTATTTT.

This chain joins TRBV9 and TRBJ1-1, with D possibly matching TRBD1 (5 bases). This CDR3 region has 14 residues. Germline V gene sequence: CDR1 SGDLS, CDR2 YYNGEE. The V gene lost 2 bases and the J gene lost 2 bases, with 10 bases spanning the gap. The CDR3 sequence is CASSVTGGNTEAFF. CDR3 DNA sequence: TGTGCCAGCAGCGTTACAGGCGGAAACACTGAAGCTTTCTTT.

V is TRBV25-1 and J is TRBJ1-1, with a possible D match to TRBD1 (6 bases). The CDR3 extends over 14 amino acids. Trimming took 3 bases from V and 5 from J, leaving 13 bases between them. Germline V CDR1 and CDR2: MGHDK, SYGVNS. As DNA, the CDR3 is TGTGCCAGCAGTGATGTAGTAAGGGGGACTGAAGCTTTCTTT. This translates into CASSDVVRGTEAFF.

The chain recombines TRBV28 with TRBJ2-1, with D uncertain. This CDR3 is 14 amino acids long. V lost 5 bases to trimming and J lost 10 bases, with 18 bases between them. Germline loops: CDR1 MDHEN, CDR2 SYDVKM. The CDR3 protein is CASSLIRKNREQFF. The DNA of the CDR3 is TGTGCCAGCAGTCTTATAAGAAAGAACCGGGAGCAGTTCTTC.

CDR3 sequence: CASSERIGTNYGYTF. CDR3 DNA sequence: TGTGCCAGCAGCGAAAGGATAGGTACTAACTATGGCTACACCTTC. This chain joins TRBV2 and TRBJ1-2; D remains ambiguous. Germline CDR1 and CDR2: SNHLY and FYNNEI. This CDR3 is built from 15 residues. V was trimmed by 6 bases and J by 0 bases, leaving 14 bases between them.

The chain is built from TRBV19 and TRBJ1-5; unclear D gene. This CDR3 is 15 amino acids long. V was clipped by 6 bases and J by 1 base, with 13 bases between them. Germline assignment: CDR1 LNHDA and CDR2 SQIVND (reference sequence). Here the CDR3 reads CASRPRSASNQPQHF. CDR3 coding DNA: TGTGCCAGTAGGCCCCGTTCGGCGAGCAATCAGCCCCAGCATTTT.

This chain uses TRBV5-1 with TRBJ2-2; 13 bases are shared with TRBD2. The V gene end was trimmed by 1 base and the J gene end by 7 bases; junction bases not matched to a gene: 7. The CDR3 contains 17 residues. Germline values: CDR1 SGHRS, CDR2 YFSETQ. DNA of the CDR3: TGCGCCAGCAGCTTGACTAGCGGGGGGGCCCTCGGCGGGGAGCTGTTTTTT. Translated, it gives CASSLTSGGALGGELFF.

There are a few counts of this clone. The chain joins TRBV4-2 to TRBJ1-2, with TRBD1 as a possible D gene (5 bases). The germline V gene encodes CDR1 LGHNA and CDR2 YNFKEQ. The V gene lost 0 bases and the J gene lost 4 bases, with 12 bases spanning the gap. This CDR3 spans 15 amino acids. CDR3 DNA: TGTGCCAGCAGCCAAGATCGAGCAGGGCGCTATGGCTACACCTTC. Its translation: CASSQDRAGRYGYTF.

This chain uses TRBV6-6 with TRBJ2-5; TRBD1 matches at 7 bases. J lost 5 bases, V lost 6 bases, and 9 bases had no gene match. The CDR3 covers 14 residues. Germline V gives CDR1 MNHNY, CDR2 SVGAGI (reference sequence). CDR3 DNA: TGTGCCAGCAGACAGGGGAATCTAAGGGAGACCCAGTACTTC. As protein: CASRQGNLRETQYF.

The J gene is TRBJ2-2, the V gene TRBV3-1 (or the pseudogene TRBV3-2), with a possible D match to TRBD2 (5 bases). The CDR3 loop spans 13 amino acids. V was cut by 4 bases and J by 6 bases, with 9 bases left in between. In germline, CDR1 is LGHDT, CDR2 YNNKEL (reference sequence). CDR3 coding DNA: TGTGCCAGCAGCCCTCGGGGTTCCGGGGAGCTGTTTTTT. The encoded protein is CASSPRGSGELFF.

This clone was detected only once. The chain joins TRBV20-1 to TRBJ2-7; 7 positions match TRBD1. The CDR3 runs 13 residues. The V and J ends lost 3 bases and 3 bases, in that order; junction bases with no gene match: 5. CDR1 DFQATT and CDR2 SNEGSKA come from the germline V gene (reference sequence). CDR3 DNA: TGCAGTGCTAGTGAAGGGACAGACTACGAGCAGTACTTC. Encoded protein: CSASEGTDYEQYF.

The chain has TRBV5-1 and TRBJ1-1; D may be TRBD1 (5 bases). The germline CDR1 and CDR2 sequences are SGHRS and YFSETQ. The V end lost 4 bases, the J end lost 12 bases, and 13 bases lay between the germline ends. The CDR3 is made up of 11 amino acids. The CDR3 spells CASSLGTVTFF. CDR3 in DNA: TGCGCCAGCAGCCTTGGGACGGTTACTTTCTTT.

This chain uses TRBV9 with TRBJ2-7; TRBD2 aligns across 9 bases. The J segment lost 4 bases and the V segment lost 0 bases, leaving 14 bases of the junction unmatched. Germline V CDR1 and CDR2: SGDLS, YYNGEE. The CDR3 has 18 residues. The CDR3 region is CASSVGSASGVEGYEQYF. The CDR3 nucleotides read TGTGCCAGCAGCGTAGGTTCCGCTAGCGGGGTGGAAGGTTACGAGCAGTACTTC.

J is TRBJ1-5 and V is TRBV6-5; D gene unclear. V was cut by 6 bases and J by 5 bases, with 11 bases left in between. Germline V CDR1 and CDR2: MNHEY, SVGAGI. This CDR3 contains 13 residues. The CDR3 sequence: CASSKRTDQPQHF. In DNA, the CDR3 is TGTGCCAGCAGCAAACGGACTGATCAGCCCCAGCATTTT.

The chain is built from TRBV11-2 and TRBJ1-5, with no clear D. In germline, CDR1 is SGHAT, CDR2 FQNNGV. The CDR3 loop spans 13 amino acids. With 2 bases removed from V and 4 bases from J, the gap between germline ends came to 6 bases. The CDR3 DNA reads TGTGCCAGCAGCTTATGGGCGAATCAGCCCCAGCATTTT. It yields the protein CASSLWANQPQHF.

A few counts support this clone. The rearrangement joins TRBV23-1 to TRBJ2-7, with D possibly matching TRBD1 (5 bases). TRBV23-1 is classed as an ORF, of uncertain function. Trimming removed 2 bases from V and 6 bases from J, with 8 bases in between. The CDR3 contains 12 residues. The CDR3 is CASSQQGREQYV. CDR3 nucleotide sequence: TGCGCCAGCAGTCAACAGGGTCGCGAGCAGTACGTC.

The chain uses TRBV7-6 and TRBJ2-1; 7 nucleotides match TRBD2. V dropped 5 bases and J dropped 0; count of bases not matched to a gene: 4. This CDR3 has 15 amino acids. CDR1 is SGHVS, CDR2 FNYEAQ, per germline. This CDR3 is CASSATGGSYNEQFF. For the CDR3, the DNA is TGTGCCAGCAGCGCCACGGGGGGCTCCTACAATGAGCAGTTCTTC. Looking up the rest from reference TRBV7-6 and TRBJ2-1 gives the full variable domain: GAGVSQSPRYKVTKRGQDVALRCDPISGHVSLYWYRQALGQGPEFLTYFNYEAQQDKSGLPNDRFSAERPEGSISTLTIQRTEQRDSAMYRCASSATGGSYNEQFFGPGTRLTVL.

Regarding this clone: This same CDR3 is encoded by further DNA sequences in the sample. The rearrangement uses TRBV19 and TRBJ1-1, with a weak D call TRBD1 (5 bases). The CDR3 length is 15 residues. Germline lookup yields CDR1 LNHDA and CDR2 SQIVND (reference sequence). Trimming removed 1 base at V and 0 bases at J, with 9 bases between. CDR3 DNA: TGTGCCAGTAGTATAGGGGGGACGGTGAACACTGAAGCTTTCTTT. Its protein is CASSIGGTVNTEAFF.

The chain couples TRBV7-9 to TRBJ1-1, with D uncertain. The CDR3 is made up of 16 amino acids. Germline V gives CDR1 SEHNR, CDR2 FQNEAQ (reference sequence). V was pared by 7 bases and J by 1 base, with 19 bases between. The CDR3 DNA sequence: TGTGCCAGCAACAACCCGTTGTCGGCATGGAACACTGAAGCTTTCTTT. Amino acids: CASNNPLSAWNTEAFF. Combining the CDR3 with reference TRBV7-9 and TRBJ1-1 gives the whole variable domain DTGVSQNPRHKITKRGQNVTFRCDPISEHNRLYWYRQTLGQGPEFLTYFQNEAQLEKSRLLSDRFSAERPKGSFSTLEIQRTEQGDSAMYLCASNNPLSAWNTEAFFGQGTRLTVV.